The clone carrying this T cell receptor (beta chain) was observed a handful of times. What it binds is not known. TCRdb reprocessed the 5' RACE reads via MiXCR and lists one record per CDR3 protein. Here the sample spans 200,000 to 250,000 distinct CDR3 sequences, approximately 7.3% being singletons. This sample was included in a study of CD8 T cells in ankylosing spondylitis. Whole-study findings and limits: It appeared that ankylosing spondylitis blood was characterized by a TCR beta motif of fewer than 10 highly homologous variants. Matched synovial fluid from ankylosing spondylitis patients was reported to be enriched for disease-linked clones.

The sequencing input was blood, either unsorted or a sorted T cell fraction (not recorded which). The origin of this receptor is a male donor with ankylosing spondylitis.

DNA of the CDR3: TGTGCCAGCAGCCTAGGACAGGGCCGGACCGGGGAGCTGTTTTTT. This codes for CASSLGQGRTGELFF. The V gene is TRBV7-6, the J gene TRBJ2-2; 8 nucleotides agree with TRBD1. V trimming: 5 bases; J trimming: 5 bases; junction bases outside the gene matches: 7. The CDR3 loop spans 15 amino acids. The germline V gene encodes CDR1 SGHVS and CDR2 FNYEAQ.